These T cell receptor beta chains were read from a single sample in a study of cytomegalovirus exposure and HLA in healthy donors. Only in-frame clones appear in the TCRdb table, and some are missing; sequencing was by immunoSEQ multiplex PCR. The table lists roughly 52,000 clones, 80% to 90% of them singletons. Sequencing was done on a sample of PBMCs. All receptors come from a woman younger than 45 in good health and CMV-seronegative. Both conserved end residues are trimmed from each CDR3.

CDR3 protein	CDR3 length	J gene	V gene
ATSRVAGTEAF	11	TRBJ1-1	TRBV15
ASRTTSGTYNEQF	13	TRBJ2-1	TRBV6-6
TSSQDQNRDNQPQH	14	TRBJ1-5	TRBV1
ASSRGQALNEKLF	13	TRBJ1-4	TRBV6-5
ASRTLAGVGNIQY	13	TRBJ2-4	TRBV2
ASRSGVGAF	9	TRBJ1-1	TRBV27
ASSLLGGRMDEQF	13	TRBJ2-1	TRBV7-9
ASSLEGTSNQPQH	13	TRBJ1-5	TRBV6-4
ASRPLHPEGYEQY	13	TRBJ2-7	TRBV7-9
SVGPRNNEQF	10	TRBJ2-1	TRBV29-1
ASSSGGGARTYEQY	14	TRBJ2-7	TRBV11-2
ASSIAGGPQETQY	13	TRBJ2-5	TRBV5-1
ASTPQNRGTEKLF	13	TRBJ1-4	TRBV7-2
ASSLLEGLPTYEQY	14	TRBJ2-7	TRBV5-1
ASSLAGGYTEAF	12	TRBJ1-1	TRBV5-1
AISEGDQPQH	10	TRBJ1-5	TRBV10-3
ASSSGTARPDTQY	13	TRBJ2-3	TRBV28
ASSAQKDYGYT	11	TRBJ1-2	TRBV10-1
ASSEFVGQSAF	11	TRBJ1-1	TRBV25-1
ASSQTGTSGKQY	12	TRBJ2-7	TRBV19
ASSLWPTGSYEQY	13	TRBJ2-7	TRBV7-9
ATSGGTSGEETQY	13	TRBJ2-5	TRBV15
ASSSKAGIRGELF	13	TRBJ2-2	TRBV27
ASSDGLAQTQY	11	TRBJ2-5	TRBV2
AWSVQAGVKGDTQY	14	TRBJ2-3	TRBV30
ASSDIRSTDTQY	12	TRBJ2-3	TRBV18
ASSLVDLANTEAF	13	TRBJ1-1	TRBV5-6
ASSQEAESEAF	11	TRBJ1-1	TRBV4-3
ASSATGDYYEQY	12	TRBJ2-7	TRBV9
ASRPTGGAYGYT	12	TRBJ1-2	TRBV28
ASSADPGYGYGYT	13	TRBJ1-2	TRBV19
ASSYYRRRVIGTDTQY	16	TRBJ2-3	TRBV6-7
ASSSGEYTYEQY	12	TRBJ2-7	TRBV7-9
TSSEREVGGPYDYEQY	16	TRBJ2-7	TRBV1
ASGLAGAQGTDTQY	14	TRBJ2-3	TRBV28
ASTLSGMEYEQY	12	TRBJ2-7	TRBV6-6
ASSEEAGGPYEQY	13	TRBJ2-7	TRBV2
ASSTRQSSYNEQF	13	TRBJ2-1	TRBV21-1
ASSYGTTVTDTQY	13	TRBJ2-3	TRBV6-6
ASSLGQGTKEQF	12	TRBJ2-1	TRBV5-1
ASKLAGTGYGYT	12	TRBJ1-2	TRBV28
ASSSSGATQY	10	TRBJ2-3	TRBV6-5
ASSTEDRAGYGYT	13	TRBJ1-2	TRBV7-9